The 26 T cell receptor beta chains given below trace back to one sample, sequenced in a study of blood T cell repertoires in COVID-19. Generated by immunoSEQ multiplex PCR, the TCRdb table keeps only in-frame clones and is missing some. The sample holds 450,000 or so clones, roughly 91% seen once. What was sequenced was PBMCs or T cells enriched from blood (not recorded which). Every receptor here comes from a man aged 18 to 29 who had recovered from COVID-19.

This chain joins TRBV5-4 and TRBJ1-6, with 10 bases aligning to TRBD1. Germline-derived CDR1 and CDR2 are SGHNT and YYREEE (reference sequence). V shed 2 bases and J 8 bases; nucleotides not matched to a gene: 1. The CDR3 length is 14 residues. The CDR3 sequence is CASSFGTGDSPLHF. In DNA form, the CDR3 reads TGTGCCAGCAGCTTCGGGACAGGGGATTCACCCCTCCACTTT.

The table lists this clone with a count of one. The CDR3 sequence is CASSLMQADYGYTF. The CDR3 DNA reads as TGCGCCAGCAGCCTTATGCAAGCGGACTATGGCTACACCTTC. This rearrangement joins TRBV5-1 to TRBJ1-2; the D is unclear. The length of the CDR3 is 14 residues. The V gene lost 4 bases and the J gene lost 3 bases, with 13 bases spanning the gap. Germline V lookup: CDR1 SGHRS, CDR2 YFSETQ.

The J gene is TRBJ1-5, the V gene TRBV2; no reliable D call. CDR3 length: 15 residues. Germline loops: CDR1 SNHLY, CDR2 FYNNEI. Trimming took off 3 bases at V and 5 bases at J, with 14 bases between the two ends. In nucleotides, the CDR3 is TGTGCCAGCAGTGAGCAAGATGAGGTGTATCAGCCCCAGCATTTT. Its translation is CASSEQDEVYQPQHF.

The chain uses TRBV5-4 and TRBJ2-7; 14 positions match TRBD2. The ends lost 4 bases at V and 6 bases at J; junction bases unmatched: 3. Germline V lookup: CDR1 SGHNT, CDR2 YYREEE (reference sequence). CDR3 length: 14 amino acids. CDR3: CASSGGLAGVEQYF. The CDR3, as DNA: TGTGCCAGCAGCGGGGGACTAGCGGGAGTCGAGCAGTACTTC. Combining the CDR3 with reference TRBV5-4 and TRBJ2-7 gives the whole variable domain ETGVTQSPTHLIKTRGQQVTLRCSSQSGHNTVSWYQQALGQGPQFIFQYYREEENGRGNFPPRFSGLQFPNYSSELNVNALELDDSALYLCASSGGLAGVEQYFGPGTRLTVT.

This clone has only one observation. The genes are TRBV7-9 and TRBJ2-7; 9 nucleotides align to TRBD2. V trimming: 4 bases; J trimming: 0 bases; junction bases outside the gene matches: 4. Germline CDR1 is SEHNR and CDR2 is FQNEAQ (reference sequence). There are 15 residues in the CDR3. CDR3 residues: CASSWTSVNSYEQYF. In DNA form, the CDR3 reads TGTGCCAGCAGCTGGACTAGCGTAAACTCCTACGAGCAGTACTTC. Drawing the rest from reference TRBV7-9 and TRBJ2-7, the complete variable domain is DTGVSQNPRHKITKRGQNVTFRCDPISEHNRLYWYRQTLGQGPEFLTYFQNEAQLEKSRLLSDRFSAERPKGSFSTLEIQRTEQGDSAMYLCASSWTSVNSYEQYFGPGTRLTVT.

In nucleotides, the CDR3 is TGTGCCAGCAGCCGGGGACAGACCTACGAGCAGTACTTC. Translated: CASSRGQTYEQYF. The rearrangement uses TRBV6-5 and TRBJ2-7; 7 positions match TRBD1. J was trimmed by 2 bases and V by 6 bases; bases with no gene match: 4. This CDR3 is built from 13 residues. Germline assignment: CDR1 MNHEY and CDR2 SVGAGI.

The chain has TRBV6-1 and TRBJ1-2, with TRBD1 matching 8 bases. The trim removed 1 base at V and 12 bases at J, leaving 7 bases unmatched. CDR1 and CDR2 from the germline V gene are MNHNS and SASEGT. The CDR3 is 13 residues long. CDR3 sequence: CASSEERTGKDTF. The CDR3 bases are TGTGCCAGCAGTGAAGAGAGGACAGGGAAAGACACCTTC.

This clone is a singleton in its sample. J is TRBJ1-1 and V is TRBV7-3, with D tentatively TRBD1 (5 bases). The germline V and J ends were trimmed by 1 base and 6 bases, with 9 bases remaining between them. The CDR3 runs 13 residues. Per the germline V gene, CDR1 is SGHTA and CDR2 is FQGTGA. In DNA, the CDR3 is TGTGCCAGCAGCTTAAAAGGGGACTCTGAAGCTTTCTTT. Protein sequence: CASSLKGDSEAFF.

This clone was detected once. The gene calls are TRBV28 and TRBJ1-1; D not resolved. Germline CDR1 reads MDHEN; CDR2 reads SYDVKM. The CDR3 spans 13 residues. Trimming removed 2 bases from V and 2 bases from J, with 6 bases in between. CDR3 nucleotides: TGTGCCAGCAGTTTACTGGCTAACACTGAAGCTTTCTTT. Translated: CASSLLANTEAFF.

This clone was observed once. The chain has TRBV7-9 and TRBJ2-7, with a possible D match to TRBD1 (5 bases). The CDR3 is made up of 15 amino acids. V gave up 1 base and J gave up 2 bases, with 12 bases separating them. The germline V gene has CDR1 SEHNR and CDR2 FQNEAQ (reference sequence). CDR3 in amino acids: CASSLVALGAYEQYF. The CDR3 DNA sequence: TGTGCCAGCAGCTTAGTAGCTTTAGGGGCCTACGAGCAGTACTTC.

Only a few counts were recorded for this clone. The J gene is TRBJ2-1, the V gene TRBV6-1; 10 bases are a match to TRBD2. Germline loops: CDR1 MNHNS, CDR2 SASEGT. V was pared by 2 bases and J by 8 bases, with 9 bases of the junction left unmatched. The CDR3 runs 16 residues. DNA of the CDR3: TGTGCCAGCAGTGAACGAGCAGGACTAGCGGTCTATGAGCAGTTCTTC. Protein sequence: CASSERAGLAVYEQFF.

This clone has only a few counts. The V gene is TRBV2, the J gene TRBJ1-6; D is possibly TRBD1 (5 bases). The CDR3 loop spans 12 amino acids. Germline V gene data show CDR1 as SNHLY and CDR2 as FYNNEI. V was trimmed by 11 bases and J by 11 bases, leaving 16 bases between them. CDR3 residues: CAGHAGYPPLHF. CDR3 DNA: TGTGCCGGTCACGCAGGGTACCCACCCCTCCACTTT. Full variable domain (missing parts from reference TRBV2 and TRBJ1-6): EPEVTQTPSHQVTQMGQEVILRCVPISNHLYFYWYRQILGQKVEFLVSFYNNEISEKSEIFDDQFSVERPDGSNFTLKIRSTKLEDSAMYFCAGHAGYPPLHFGNGTRLTVT.

This clone occurred a few times. This chain links TRBV19 with TRBJ1-3; tentative D call: TRBD1 (6 bases). Trimming cost V 1 base and J 3 bases, with 13 bases left between them. This CDR3 has 16 amino acids. Germline CDR1 LNHDA, CDR2 SQIVND (reference sequence). The CDR3 DNA sequence: TGTGCCAGTAGTATAGCAGCTGCCAGGGGTGGAAACACCATATATTTT. Translation gives CASSIAAARGGNTIYF.

The CDR3 nucleotides read TGTGCCAGCAGTCCCCTTTATGAGCAGTTCTTC. Protein product: CASSPLYEQFF. The V and J genes are TRBV6-5 and TRBJ2-1; no clear D gene. V dropped 5 bases and J dropped 8 bases, with 7 bases sitting between them. The CDR3 extends over 11 amino acids. Germline V lookup: CDR1 MNHEY, CDR2 SVGAGI.

The rearrangement uses TRBV2 and TRBJ1-1; D uncertain. The CDR3 runs 13 residues. Germline CDR1 SNHLY, CDR2 FYNNEI. The germline V and J ends were trimmed by 2 bases and 1 base, with 5 bases remaining between them. The CDR3 DNA sequence: TGTGCCAGCAGTGAACGGTCGAACACTGAAGCTTTCTTT. Translation gives CASSERSNTEAFF.

The chain combines TRBV12-5 with TRBJ2-1, with D perhaps matching TRBD2 (6 bases). The CDR3 sequence is 14 residues long. In germline, CDR1 is LGHNT, CDR2 FRNRAP. Trimming took 0 bases from V and 5 from J, leaving 8 bases between them. The CDR3 DNA reads TGTGCTAGTGGTTTGGTACGCGGGAACAATGAGCAGTTCTTC. As protein: CASGLVRGNNEQFF.

The rearrangement joins TRBV27 to TRBJ2-2, with TRBD2 identical over 9 bases. The CDR3 is made up of 15 amino acids. Germline V gene data show CDR1 as MNHEY and CDR2 as SMNVEV (reference sequence). Trimming cost V 4 bases and J 6 bases; bases outside gene matches: 6. CDR3 nucleotides: TGTGCCAGCAGTTCCCGACTAGCGGAGGCCGGGGAGCTGTTTTTT. Translated, it gives CASSSRLAEAGELFF.

V gene TRBV21-1 combines with J gene TRBJ2-7; the D call of TRBD1 is as the table states it, not checked on the DNA. TRBV21-1 is classified as a pseudogene. The CDR3 spans 14 residues. CDR3 DNA: TGTGCCAGCAGCAAATGCAGGGGGCGCGACGAGCAGTACTTC. The encoded protein is CASSKCRGRDEQYF.

The genes are TRBV7-3 and TRBJ1-2, with 8 bases matching TRBD1. V lost 4 bases, J lost 7 bases, and 2 bases stayed unmatched. CDR3 length: 12 residues. Germline lookup yields CDR1 SGHTA and CDR2 FQGTGA. CDR3 loop: CASSSQGAGYTF. In DNA form, the CDR3 reads TGTGCCAGCAGCTCCCAGGGGGCTGGCTACACCTTC.

The rearrangement links TRBV28 to TRBJ1-2, with 7 nucleotides matching TRBD1. CDR3 length: 15 amino acids. Germline CDR1 and CDR2: MDHEN and SYDVKM. J was trimmed by 4 bases and V by 3 bases; bases with no gene match: 8. The CDR3 is CASSFTDRTLYGYTF. DNA of the CDR3: TGTGCCAGCAGTTTTACGGACAGGACCCTCTATGGCTACACCTTC.

This clone was picked up a small number of times. The genes are TRBV6-1 and TRBJ2-7, with 9 bases aligning to TRBD1. Germline trimming cut 2 bases from V and 5 bases from J; bases unmatched to any gene: 1. CDR1 MNHNS and CDR2 SASEGT come from the germline V gene. This CDR3 is 13 amino acids long. This CDR3 is CASSERDRDEQYF. CDR3 coding DNA: TGTGCCAGCAGTGAACGGGACAGGGACGAGCAGTACTTC.

This clone was seen just once. The genes are TRBV5-1 and TRBJ2-1; weak D call: TRBD2 (6 bases). V dropped 3 bases and J dropped 9 bases, with 19 bases sitting between them. The CDR3 is 15 residues long. Per the germline V gene, CDR1 is SGHRS and CDR2 is YFSETQ. CDR3 sequence reads: CASSSSRIMGGEQFF. CDR3 nucleotides: TGCGCCAGCAGCTCCAGCAGGATCATGGGGGGTGAGCAGTTCTTC.

The chain uses TRBV29-1 and TRBJ1-3; 7 nucleotides match TRBD1. The J segment lost 2 bases and the V segment lost 7 bases, leaving 2 bases of the junction unmatched. The CDR3 length is 12 residues. Germline-derived CDR1 and CDR2 are SQVTM and ANQGSEA. Here the CDR3 DNA reads TGCAGCGGGGGACAGACTGGAAACACCATATATTTT. Residues: CSGGQTGNTIYF.

This clone has more than one count but fewer than ten. The rearrangement links TRBV6-1 to TRBJ2-4; 7 bases match TRBD2. Germline V CDR1 and CDR2: MNHNS, SASEGT. With V trimmed by 2 bases and J by 7 bases, 8 bases remained unmatched. This CDR3 has 15 amino acids. The CDR3 DNA reads as TGTGCCAGCAGTGAAAGGAAGCGGGGAGGTAACATTCAGTACTTC. It codes for CASSERKRGGNIQYF.

The chain uses TRBV24-1 and TRBJ1-2; D gene unclear. CDR1 is KGHDR and CDR2 is SFDVKD in the germline V gene. V lost 5 bases, J lost 1 base, and 7 bases lay in between. The CDR3 runs 13 residues. This CDR3 reads CATSAGGNYGYTF. CDR3 in DNA: TGTGCCACCAGTGCTGGCGGTAACTATGGCTACACCTTC.

The sample holds one count of this clone. The V and J genes are TRBV28 and TRBJ1-2; maybe TRBD1 (5 bases). The CDR3 has 12 residues. V was trimmed by 10 bases and J by 4 bases, leaving 13 bases between them. Germline CDR1 MDHEN, CDR2 SYDVKM. The CDR3 loop is CATAGGGYGYTF. The CDR3 DNA sequence: TGTGCCACCGCTGGGGGGGGCTATGGCTACACCTTC.